The 8 T cell receptor beta chains below all came from one sample that was sequenced in a study of CD8 T cells in Susac syndrome. RNA, at roughly 0.45 to 1 ug, was reverse transcribed with random hexamers. In TCRdb, the immunoSEQ multiplex PCR reads were re-called with MiXCR into one record per CDR3 protein. Here the sample spans a few hundred thousand distinct CDR3 sequences, just under 95% being singletons. Sequencing was carried out using CD4+ T cells from PBMCs. The receptors were gathered from a human donor with multiple sclerosis.

The J gene is TRBJ1-2, the V gene TRBV15, with unresolved D. The CDR3 contains 13 residues. The V and J ends lost 0 bases and 8 bases respectively, with 10 bases between them. Germline CDR1 is LNHNV and CDR2 is YYDKDF (reference sequence). The CDR3 nucleotides are TGTGCCACCAGCAGAGATCCGGGGAGAGGCTACACCTTC. Amino acid sequence: CATSRDPGRGYTF.

The chain uses TRBV24-1 and TRBJ2-7; D is unclear. Germline V lookup: CDR1 KGHDR, CDR2 SFDVKD. V was cut by 8 bases and J by 2 bases, with 18 bases left in between. The CDR3 is made up of 15 amino acids. The CDR3 region has the DNA TGTGCCACCATCGTGATGGTACCGTCGCCCTACGAGCAGTACTTC. Protein: CATIVMVPSPYEQYF.

V is TRBV14 and J is TRBJ2-3, with D perhaps TRBD1 (6 bases). This CDR3 has 13 amino acids. V shed 2 bases and J shed 7 bases, with 10 bases lying between them. Germline CDR1 SGHDN, CDR2 FVKESK. The CDR3, as DNA: TGTGCCAGCAGCCAAACAGGGTTATATACGCAGTATTTT. Translated: CASSQTGLYTQYF.

The CDR3 nucleotides are TGTGCCAGCAGTCCACGAGGGGCAAGGAACACTGAAGCTTTCTTT. The encoded protein is CASSPRGARNTEAFF. This sequence joins TRBV12-3 or TRBV12-4 and TRBJ1-1; D may be TRBD1 (5 bases). V was pared by 5 bases and J by 1 base, with 14 bases between. CDR3 length equals 15 residues.

The chain links TRBV3-1 to TRBJ1-5; the D is unclear. CDR3 size: 17 residues. V lost 4 bases and J 2 bases, leaving 18 bases between the germline ends. The germline V gene encodes CDR1 LGHDT and CDR2 YNNKEL (reference sequence). CDR3: CASSRSSAGSGNQPQHF. The CDR3 DNA follows: TGTGCCAGCAGCCGCAGCAGTGCCGGGTCAGGCAATCAGCCCCAGCATTTT.

This rearrangement joins TRBV9 to TRBJ1-3, with 9 bases lining up with TRBD1. The CDR3 is 15 amino acids. Germline V gene sequence: CDR1 SGDLS, CDR2 YYNGEE. J gave up 4 bases and V 2 bases, and 4 bases lay outside the gene matches. CDR3 DNA sequence: TGTGCCAGCAGCGTTACCGGGACAGGGGGAAACACCATATATTTT. Amino acids: CASSVTGTGGNTIYF. The whole variable domain, filled in from reference TRBV9 and TRBJ1-3, reads DSGVTQTPKHLITATGQRVTLRCSPRSGDLSVYWYQQSLDQGLQFLIQYYNGEERAKGNILERFSAQQFPDLHSELNLSSLELGDSALYFCASSVTGTGGNTIYFGEGSWLTVV.

This clonotype appeared a single time. This chain connects TRBV4-2 to TRBJ2-3; the D is unclear. This CDR3 spans 14 amino acids. Germline loops: CDR1 LGHNA, CDR2 YNFKEQ. Trimming took off 0 bases at V and 6 bases at J, with 10 bases between the two ends. The CDR3 bases are TGTGCCAGCAGCCAAGACCTGCAGCAGGATACGCAGTATTTT. Translation gives CASSQDLQQDTQYF.

The V gene is TRBV18, the J gene TRBJ1-2; D unresolved. The CDR3 totals 10 residues. V was pared by 0 bases and J by 8 bases, with 1 base between. The germline V gene encodes CDR1 KGHSH and CDR2 LQKENI. CDR3 in amino acids: CASSPPGYTF. The CDR3, as DNA: TGTGCCAGCTCACCACCCGGCTACACCTTC.